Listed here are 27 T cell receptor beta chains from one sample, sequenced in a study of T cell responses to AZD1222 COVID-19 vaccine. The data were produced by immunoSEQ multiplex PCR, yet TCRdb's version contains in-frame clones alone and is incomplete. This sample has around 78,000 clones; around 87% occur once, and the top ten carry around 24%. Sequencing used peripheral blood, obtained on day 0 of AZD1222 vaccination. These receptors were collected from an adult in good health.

The CDR3 loop reads CASRLFGTSNSPLHF. CDR3 DNA sequence: TGTGCCAGCAGATTGTTCGGGACAAGTAATTCACCCCTCCACTTT. The genes are TRBV27 and TRBJ1-6, with D possibly being TRBD1 (6 bases). Germline V CDR1 and CDR2: MNHEY, SMNVEV (reference sequence). V was clipped by 6 bases and J by 6 bases, with 15 bases between them. This CDR3 region has 15 residues.

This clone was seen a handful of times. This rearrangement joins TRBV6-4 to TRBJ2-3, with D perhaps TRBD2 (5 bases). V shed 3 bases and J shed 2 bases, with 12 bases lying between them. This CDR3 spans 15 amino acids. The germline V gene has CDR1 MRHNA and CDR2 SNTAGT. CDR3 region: CASSEVANPTDTQYF. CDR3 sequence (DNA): TGTGCCAGCAGTGAGGTAGCGAATCCCACAGATACGCAGTATTTT.

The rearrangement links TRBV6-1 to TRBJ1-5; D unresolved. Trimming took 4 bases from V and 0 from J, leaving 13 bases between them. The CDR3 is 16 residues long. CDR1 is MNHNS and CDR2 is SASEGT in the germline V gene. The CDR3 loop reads CASSVAALASNQPQHF. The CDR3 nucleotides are TGTGCCAGCAGTGTGGCAGCCTTAGCTAGCAATCAGCCCCAGCATTTT.

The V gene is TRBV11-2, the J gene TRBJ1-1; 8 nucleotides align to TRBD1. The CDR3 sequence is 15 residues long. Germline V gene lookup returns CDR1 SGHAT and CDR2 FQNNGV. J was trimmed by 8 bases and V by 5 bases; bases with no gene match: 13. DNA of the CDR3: TGTGCCAGCAGCCCGCAGGGGGCCGATGGATCCGAAGCTTTCTTT. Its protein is CASSPQGADGSEAFF.

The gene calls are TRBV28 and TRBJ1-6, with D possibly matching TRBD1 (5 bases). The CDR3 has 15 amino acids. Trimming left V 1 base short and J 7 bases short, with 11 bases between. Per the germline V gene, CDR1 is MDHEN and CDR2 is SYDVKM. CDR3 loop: CASSLLEGDNSPLHF. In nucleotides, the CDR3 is TGTGCCAGCAGTTTATTGGAAGGGGACAATTCACCCCTCCACTTT.

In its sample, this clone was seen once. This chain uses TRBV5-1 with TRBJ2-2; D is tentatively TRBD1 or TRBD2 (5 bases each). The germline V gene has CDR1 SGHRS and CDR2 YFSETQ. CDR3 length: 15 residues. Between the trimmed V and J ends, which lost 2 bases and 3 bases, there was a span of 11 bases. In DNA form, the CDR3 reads TGCGCCAGCAGCTTCGTGGGGCGGGACACCGGGGAGCTGTTTTTT. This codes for CASSFVGRDTGELFF.

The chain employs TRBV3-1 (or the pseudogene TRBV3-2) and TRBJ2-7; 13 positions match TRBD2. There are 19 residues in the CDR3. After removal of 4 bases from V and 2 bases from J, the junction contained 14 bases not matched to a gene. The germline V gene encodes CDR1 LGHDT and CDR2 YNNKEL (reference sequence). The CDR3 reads CASSLQKGLAGWRPYEQYF. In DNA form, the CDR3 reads TGTGCCAGCAGCCTACAAAAGGGACTAGCGGGGTGGAGGCCCTACGAGCAGTACTTC.

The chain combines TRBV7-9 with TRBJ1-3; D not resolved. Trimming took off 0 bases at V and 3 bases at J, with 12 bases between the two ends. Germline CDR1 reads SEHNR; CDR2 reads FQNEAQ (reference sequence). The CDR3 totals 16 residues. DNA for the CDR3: TGTGCCAGCAGCTTAGCGGGAGGGTCCCTTGGAAACACCATATATTTT. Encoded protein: CASSLAGGSLGNTIYF.

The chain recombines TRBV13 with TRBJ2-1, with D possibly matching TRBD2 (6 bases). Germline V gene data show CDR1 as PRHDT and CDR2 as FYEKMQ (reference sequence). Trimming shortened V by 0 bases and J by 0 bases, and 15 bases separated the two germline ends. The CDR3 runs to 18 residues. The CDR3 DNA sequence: TGTGCCAGCAGCTTAGGAGGCCCGGGGGATCTCTCCTACAATGAGCAGTTCTTC. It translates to CASSLGGPGDLSYNEQFF.

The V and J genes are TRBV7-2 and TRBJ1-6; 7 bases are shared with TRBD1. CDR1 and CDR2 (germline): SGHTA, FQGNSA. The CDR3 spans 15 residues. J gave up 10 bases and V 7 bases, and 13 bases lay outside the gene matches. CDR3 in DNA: TGTGCCAGCAACCAGGGGGGGGCTGGAGAGTCACCCCTCCACTTT. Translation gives CASNQGGAGESPLHF.

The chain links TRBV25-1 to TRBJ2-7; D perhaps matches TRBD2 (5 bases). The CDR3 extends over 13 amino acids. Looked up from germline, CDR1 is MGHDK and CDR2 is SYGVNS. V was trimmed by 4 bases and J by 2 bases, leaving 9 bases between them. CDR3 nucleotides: TGTGCCAGCAGTGGGCCCGGGACCTACGAGCAGTACTTC. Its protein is CASSGPGTYEQYF.

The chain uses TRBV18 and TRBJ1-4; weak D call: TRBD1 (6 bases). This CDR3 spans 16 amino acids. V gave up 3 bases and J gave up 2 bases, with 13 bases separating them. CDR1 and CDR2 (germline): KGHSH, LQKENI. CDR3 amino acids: CASSPTGGETNEKLFF. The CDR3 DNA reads TGTGCCAGCTCACCCACCGGGGGCGAGACTAATGAAAAACTGTTTTTT.

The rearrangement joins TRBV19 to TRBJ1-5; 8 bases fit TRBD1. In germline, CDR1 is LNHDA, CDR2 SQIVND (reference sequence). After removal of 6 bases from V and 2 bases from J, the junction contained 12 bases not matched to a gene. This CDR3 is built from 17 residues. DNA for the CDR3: TGTGCCAGTAGGCCACGGACAGGGATGTTGGGCAATCAGCCCCAGCATTTT. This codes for CASRPRTGMLGNQPQHF.

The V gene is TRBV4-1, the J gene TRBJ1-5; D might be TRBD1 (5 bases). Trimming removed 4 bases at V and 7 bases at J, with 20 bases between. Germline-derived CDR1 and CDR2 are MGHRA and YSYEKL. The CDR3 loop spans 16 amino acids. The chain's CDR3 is CASSREERQGGQPQHF. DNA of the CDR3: TGCGCCAGCAGCCGAGAGGAGCGGCAGGGAGGCCAGCCCCAGCATTTT.

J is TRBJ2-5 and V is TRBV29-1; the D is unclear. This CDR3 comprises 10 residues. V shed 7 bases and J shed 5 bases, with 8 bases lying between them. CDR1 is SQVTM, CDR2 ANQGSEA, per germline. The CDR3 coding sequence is TGCAGCGCTCTCCGGGAGACCCAGTACTTC. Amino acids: CSALRETQYF.

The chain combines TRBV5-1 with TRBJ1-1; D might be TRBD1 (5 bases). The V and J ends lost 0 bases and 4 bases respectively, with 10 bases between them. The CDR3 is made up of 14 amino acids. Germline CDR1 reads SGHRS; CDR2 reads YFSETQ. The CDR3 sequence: CASSLGLGPTEAFF. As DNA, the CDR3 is TGCGCCAGCAGCTTGGGGCTGGGGCCCACTGAAGCTTTCTTT.

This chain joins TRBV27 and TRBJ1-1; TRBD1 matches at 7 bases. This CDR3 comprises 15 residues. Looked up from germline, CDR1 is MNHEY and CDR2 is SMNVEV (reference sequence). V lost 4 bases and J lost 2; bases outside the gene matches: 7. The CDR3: CASSSMGQLNTEAFF. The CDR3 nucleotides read TGTGCCAGCAGTTCGATGGGACAGCTTAACACTGAAGCTTTCTTT.

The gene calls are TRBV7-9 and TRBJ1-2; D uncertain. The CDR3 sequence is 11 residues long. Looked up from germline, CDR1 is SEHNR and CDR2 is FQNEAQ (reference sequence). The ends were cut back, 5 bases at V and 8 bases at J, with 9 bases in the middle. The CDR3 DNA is TGTGCCAGCAGCAGTCGGGGAGGCTACACCTTC. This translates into CASSSRGGYTF.

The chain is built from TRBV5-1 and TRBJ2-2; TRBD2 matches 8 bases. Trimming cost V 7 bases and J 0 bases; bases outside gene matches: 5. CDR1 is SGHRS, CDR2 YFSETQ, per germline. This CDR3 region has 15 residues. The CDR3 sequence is CASDLSGANTGELFF. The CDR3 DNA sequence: TGCGCCAGCGACCTTAGCGGGGCGAACACCGGGGAGCTGTTTTTT.

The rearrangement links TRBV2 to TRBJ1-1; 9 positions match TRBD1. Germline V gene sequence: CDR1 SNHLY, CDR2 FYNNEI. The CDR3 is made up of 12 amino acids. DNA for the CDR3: TGTGTACGTCGACAGGGGGATACTGAAGCTTTCTTT. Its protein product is CVRRQGDTEAFF.

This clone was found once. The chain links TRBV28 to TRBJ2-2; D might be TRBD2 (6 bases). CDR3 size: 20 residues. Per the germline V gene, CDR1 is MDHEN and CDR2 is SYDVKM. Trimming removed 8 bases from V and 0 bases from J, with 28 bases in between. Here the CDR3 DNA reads TGTGCCAGCGGCGTTGGAGCGGGTGTAGGAGGCAAACCGAACACCGGGGAGCTGTTTTTT. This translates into CASGVGAGVGGKPNTGELFF.

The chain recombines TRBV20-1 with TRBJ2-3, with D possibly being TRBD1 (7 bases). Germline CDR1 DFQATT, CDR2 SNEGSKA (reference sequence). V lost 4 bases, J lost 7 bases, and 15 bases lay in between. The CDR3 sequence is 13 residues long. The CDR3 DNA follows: TGCAGTGCTATTGAACAGGGGAGGAATACGCAGTATTTT. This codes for CSAIEQGRNTQYF.

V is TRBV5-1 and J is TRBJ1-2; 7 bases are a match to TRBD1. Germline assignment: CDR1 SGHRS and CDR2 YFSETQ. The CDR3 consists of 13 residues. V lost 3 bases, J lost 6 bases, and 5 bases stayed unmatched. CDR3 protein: CASSYGQDNGYTF. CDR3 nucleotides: TGCGCCAGCAGCTACGGACAGGACAATGGCTACACCTTC. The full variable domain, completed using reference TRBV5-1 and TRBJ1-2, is KAGVTQTPRYLIKTRGQQVTLSCSPISGHRSVSWYQQTPGQGLQFLFEYFSETQRNKGNFPGRFSGRQFSNSRSEMNVSTLELGDSALYLCASSYGQDNGYTFGSGTRLTVV.

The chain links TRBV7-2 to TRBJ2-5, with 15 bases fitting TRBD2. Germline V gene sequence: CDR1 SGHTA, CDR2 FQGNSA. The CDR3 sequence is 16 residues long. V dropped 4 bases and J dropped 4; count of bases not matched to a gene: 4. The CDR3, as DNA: TGTGCCAGCAGCTCCCGGACTAGCGGGGGGGCAGAGACCCAGTACTTC. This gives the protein CASSSRTSGGAETQYF. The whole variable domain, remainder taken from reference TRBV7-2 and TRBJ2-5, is GAGVSQSPSNKVTEKGKDVELRCDPISGHTALYWYRQSLGQGLEFLIYFQGNSAPDKSGLPSDRFSAERTGGSVSTLTIQRTQQEDSAVYLCASSSRTSGGAETQYFGPGTRLLVL.

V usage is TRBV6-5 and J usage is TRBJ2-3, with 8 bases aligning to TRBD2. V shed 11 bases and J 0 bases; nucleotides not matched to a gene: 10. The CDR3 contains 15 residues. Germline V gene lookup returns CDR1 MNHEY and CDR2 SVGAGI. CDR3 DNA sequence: TGTGCCGGCGGGGGGACCGAAACTAGCACAGATACGCAGTATTTT. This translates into CAGGGTETSTDTQYF.

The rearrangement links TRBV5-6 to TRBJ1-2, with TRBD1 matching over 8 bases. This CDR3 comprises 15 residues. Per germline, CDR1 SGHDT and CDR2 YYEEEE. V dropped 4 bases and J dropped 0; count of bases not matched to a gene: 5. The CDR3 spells CASSPTGGSNYGYTF. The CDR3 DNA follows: TGTGCCAGCAGCCCCACAGGGGGATCTAACTATGGCTACACCTTC.

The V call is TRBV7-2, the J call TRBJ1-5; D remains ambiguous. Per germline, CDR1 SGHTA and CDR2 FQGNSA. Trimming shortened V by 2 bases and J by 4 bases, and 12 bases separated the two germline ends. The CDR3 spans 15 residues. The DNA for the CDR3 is TGTGCCAGCAGCTTAACCCGGGGATCGAATCAGCCCCAGCATTTT. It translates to CASSLTRGSNQPQHF.